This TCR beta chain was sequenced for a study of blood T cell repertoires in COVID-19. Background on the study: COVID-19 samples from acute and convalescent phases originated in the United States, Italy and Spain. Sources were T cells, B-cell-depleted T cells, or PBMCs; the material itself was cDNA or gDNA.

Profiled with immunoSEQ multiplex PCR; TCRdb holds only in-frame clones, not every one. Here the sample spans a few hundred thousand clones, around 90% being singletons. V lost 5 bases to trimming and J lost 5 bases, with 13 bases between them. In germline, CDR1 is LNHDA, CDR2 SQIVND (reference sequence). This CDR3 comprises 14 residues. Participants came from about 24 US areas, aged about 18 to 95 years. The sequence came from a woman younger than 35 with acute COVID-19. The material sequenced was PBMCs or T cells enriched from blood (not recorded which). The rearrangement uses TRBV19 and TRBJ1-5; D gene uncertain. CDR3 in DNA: TGTGCCAGTAGTCGCGGCACGGTTTATCAGCCCCAGCATTTT. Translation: CASSRGTVYQPQHF.